This TCR beta chain was sequenced in a study of cytomegalovirus exposure and HLA in healthy donors. 13 Jbeta primers and 60 Vbeta primers were used for the PCR. The data were produced by immunoSEQ multiplex PCR, yet TCRdb's version contains in-frame clones alone and is incomplete. The table lists over 150,000 clones, roughly four fifths of them singletons. Findings and caveats of the study: At a 0.05 false discovery rate, a later analysis found 18,000 or so TCR beta sequences to be associated with HLA alleles. The study flagged around 150 TCR beta chains as cytomegalovirus-associated. Per published accounts, TCR beta sequences correctly predicted the HLA-A and HLA-B alleles of most subjects.

Germline V gene sequence: CDR1 SGDLS, CDR2 YYNGEE. The CDR3 runs to 16 residues. Trimming removed 5 bases from V and 3 bases from J, with 20 bases in between. In regard to this clone: Its specificity is not known.

The chain is built from TRBV9 and TRBJ1-1; tentatively, D is TRBD1 (6 bases). Sequenced input: PBMCs. The TCR sequence derives from a girl between 10 and 17 years old in good health and CMV-seropositive. DNA of the CDR3: TGTGCCAGCAGGGACCCCCGGGACAATGGGGACACTGAAGCTTTCTTT. Protein product: CASRDPRDNGDTEAFF.